This T cell receptor beta chain was retrieved from a study of regulatory T cells in long-lasting Graves disease. Documented time point: newly diagnosed GD, antithyroid drugs for less than 3 months. PBMC RNA was the source of the TCR library. EDTA tubes received approximately 9 milliliters of collected peripheral blood. The V gene's germline CDR1 is SGHTA and CDR2 FQGTGA. With 5 bases clipped from V and 4 bases from J, the junction kept 8 bases outside the gene matches. The CDR3 has 16 residues. HTBI primers from iRepertoire and Arm-PCR of CDR3 regions yielded the TCR beta libraries. TCRdb fed the multiplex PCR reads into MiXCR, producing one record per CDR3 protein. The sample has 410,000 or so distinct CDR3 sequences, approximately 15% seen once; the top ten hold over 15%. The same data also went into a second study, on T cells in Graves' hyperthyroidism and ophthalmopathy.

The sequenced sample was peripheral blood mononuclear cells (PBMCs), obtained at new diagnosis, from a patient treated with antithyroid drugs. The rearrangement joins TRBV7-3 to TRBJ2-1, with 10 bases fitting TRBD2. This TCR came from a woman aged 30 to 39 with Graves disease. CDR3 residues: CASSPASGRGYNEQFF. The CDR3 region has the DNA TGTGCCAGCAGCCCCGCTAGCGGGAGAGGGTACAATGAGCAGTTCTTC.